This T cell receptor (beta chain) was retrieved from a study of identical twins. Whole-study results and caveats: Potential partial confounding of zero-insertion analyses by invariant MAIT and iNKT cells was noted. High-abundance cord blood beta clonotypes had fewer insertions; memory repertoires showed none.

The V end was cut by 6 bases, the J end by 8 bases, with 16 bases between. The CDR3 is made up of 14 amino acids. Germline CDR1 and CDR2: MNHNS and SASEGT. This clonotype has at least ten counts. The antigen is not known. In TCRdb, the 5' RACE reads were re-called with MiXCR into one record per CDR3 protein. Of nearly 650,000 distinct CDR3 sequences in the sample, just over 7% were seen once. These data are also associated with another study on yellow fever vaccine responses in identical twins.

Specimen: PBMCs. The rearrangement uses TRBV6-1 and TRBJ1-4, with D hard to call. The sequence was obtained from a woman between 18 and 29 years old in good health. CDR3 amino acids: CASSKGYPGEKLFF. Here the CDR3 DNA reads TGTGCCAGCAGCAAGGGATACCCCGGGGAAAAACTGTTTTTT.